These 14 T cell receptor beta chains came from one sample sequenced in a study of blood T cell repertoires in COVID-19. Profiling relied on immunoSEQ multiplex PCR, and the TCRdb table lists in-frame clones only, not all of them. The sample holds a few hundred thousand clones, 87% seen once. Sequencing used PBMCs or T cells enriched from blood (not recorded which). These receptors were collected from a man aged 35 to 55 in a cohort exposed to, infected with or recovered from COVID-19 (not recorded which).

This chain links TRBV30 with TRBJ1-5, with 8 bases fitting TRBD1. V shed 0 bases, J shed 5 bases, and the junction held 3 bases outside the gene matches. In germline, CDR1 is GTSNPN, CDR2 SVGIG (reference sequence). The CDR3 covers 14 residues. CDR3 region: CAWSVAQGDQPQHF. As DNA, the CDR3 is TGTGCCTGGAGTGTCGCACAGGGGGATCAGCCCCAGCATTTT.

The CDR3 region is CASSPTSDSYNEQFF. In DNA, the CDR3 is TGCGCCAGCAGCCCTACTAGCGACTCCTACAATGAGCAGTTCTTC. The chain links TRBV5-1 to TRBJ2-1; 7 bases line up with TRBD2. The CDR3 runs to 15 residues. Trimming at V came to 4 bases and at J to 0 bases, leaving 4 bases not matched to a gene. Germline V gives CDR1 SGHRS, CDR2 YFSETQ.

The chain combines TRBV6-1 with TRBJ1-4, with TRBD1 as a possible D gene (6 bases). In germline, CDR1 is MNHNS, CDR2 SASEGT. Trimming took off 2 bases at V and 5 bases at J, with 12 bases between the two ends. This CDR3 is built from 15 residues. CDR3 in amino acids: CASSELDGQNEKLFF. The CDR3 nucleotides are TGTGCCAGCAGTGAACTGGATGGACAGAATGAAAAACTGTTTTTT.

CDR3 residues: CASTMGRGTDTQYF. CDR3 nucleotides: TGTGCCAGCACCATGGGCAGGGGAACAGATACGCAGTATTTT. The chain joins TRBV2 to TRBJ2-3, with a tentative D call TRBD1 (6 bases). V was cut by 7 bases and J by 3 bases, with 14 bases left in between. The CDR3 is 14 residues long. Germline values: CDR1 SNHLY, CDR2 FYNNEI. Full variable domain (outside the CDR3, taken from reference TRBV2 and TRBJ2-3): EPEVTQTPSHQVTQMGQEVILRCVPISNHLYFYWYRQILGQKVEFLVSFYNNEISEKSEIFDDQFSVERPDGSNFTLKIRSTKLEDSAMYFCASTMGRGTDTQYFGPGTRLTVL.

The chain has TRBV19 and TRBJ2-1, with TRBD2 matching 12 bases. V shed 7 bases and J 5 bases; nucleotides not matched to a gene: 9. Germline lookup yields CDR1 LNHDA and CDR2 SQIVND (reference sequence). The CDR3 totals 16 residues. CDR3 in DNA: TGTGCCAGTAACCCCCTAGCGGGAGGGCCGAACAATGAGCAGTTCTTC. It encodes CASNPLAGGPNNEQFF.

V usage is TRBV5-1 and J usage is TRBJ2-7, with 8 nucleotides matching TRBD1. V dropped 2 bases and J dropped 5; count of bases not matched to a gene: 0. Germline lookup yields CDR1 SGHRS and CDR2 YFSETQ. The CDR3 length is 12 residues. The CDR3 bases are TGCGCCAGCAGCTTACAGGGGGACGAGCAGTACTTC. Amino acids: CASSLQGDEQYF.

The chain employs TRBV5-1 and TRBJ1-2; D remains ambiguous. V was cut by 0 bases and J by 3 bases, with 12 bases left in between. The CDR3 loop spans 15 amino acids. The germline V gene encodes CDR1 SGHRS and CDR2 YFSETQ. CDR3 bases: TGCGCCAGCAGCTTGGCGCCGGTCGGAGACTATGGCTACACCTTC. It specifies CASSLAPVGDYGYTF.

This clone came up once. Other DNA sequences from this sample encode an identical CDR3 as well. The rearrangement links TRBV24-1 to TRBJ2-3; possibly TRBD1 for D (7 bases). CDR3 length equals 13 residues. Trimming removed 8 bases from V and 6 bases from J, with 14 bases in between. Germline loops: CDR1 KGHDR, CDR2 SFDVKD. The CDR3 protein is CATNKQGTDTQYF. In DNA, the CDR3 is TGTGCCACCAACAAACAGGGGACTGATACGCAGTATTTT.

This chain joins TRBV30 and TRBJ2-2; D call uncertain. The CDR3 covers 14 residues. The V gene lost 4 bases and the J gene lost 3 bases, with 12 bases spanning the gap. Germline CDR1 reads GTSNPN; CDR2 reads SVGIG (reference sequence). CDR3 in amino acids: CAWKRLLDTGELFF. DNA of the CDR3: TGTGCCTGGAAGCGCCTCCTAGACACCGGGGAGCTGTTTTTT.

Remarks on this clone: The junction differs from germline at one of its ends, possibly a read error. This chain joins TRBV27 and TRBJ2-7, with a possible D match to TRBD2 (7 bases). CDR1 and CDR2 (germline): MNHEY, SMNVEV (reference sequence). CDR3 length: 13 amino acids. In DNA form, the CDR3 reads TGTGCCAGCAATTTAGGGGGGGCCGGCGAGCAGTACTTC. It specifies CASNLGGAGEQYF.

This sequence joins TRBV25-1 and TRBJ2-1, with D maybe TRBD1 (6 bases). Trimming shortened V by 6 bases and J by 1 base, and 10 bases separated the two germline ends. The CDR3 is 14 residues long. Germline assignment: CDR1 MGHDK and CDR2 SYGVNS. CDR3 sequence: CASSPRGSYNEQFF. Written as DNA, the CDR3 is TGTGCCAGCAGCCCCAGGGGTTCCTACAATGAGCAGTTCTTC. Full variable domain (remainder filled in from reference TRBV25-1 and TRBJ2-1): EADIYQTPRYLVIGTGKKITLECSQTMGHDKMYWYQQDPGMELHLIHYSYGVNSTEKGDLSSESTVSRIRTEHFPLTLESARPSHTSQYLCASSPRGSYNEQFFGPGTRLTVL.

The chain recombines TRBV18 with TRBJ1-6; D is unresolved. The germline V gene encodes CDR1 KGHSH and CDR2 LQKENI. Trimming removed 3 bases from V and 7 bases from J, with 13 bases in between. The CDR3 totals 15 residues. The CDR3 reads CASSPTWERNSPLHF. In nucleotides, the CDR3 is TGTGCCAGCTCACCGACCTGGGAGCGAAATTCACCCCTCCACTTT.

V is TRBV19 and J is TRBJ1-5; 8 bases align to TRBD1. Germline CDR1 reads LNHDA; CDR2 reads SQIVND (reference sequence). The CDR3 totals 15 residues. V shed 9 bases, J shed 2 bases, and the junction held 9 bases outside the gene matches. The DNA for the CDR3 is TGTGCCAGCGGACAGGGACTGGGTCGCAATCAGCCCCAGCATTTT. Encoded protein: CASGQGLGRNQPQHF.

This clone was found once. This chain connects TRBV12-3 or TRBV12-4 to TRBJ2-7; D not resolved. The CDR3 consists of 8 residues. Between the trimmed V and J ends, which lost 11 bases and 3 bases, there was a span of 2 bases. CDR3 in DNA: TGTGCCTACTACGAGCAGTACTTC. It specifies CAYYEQYF.